The rows below give T cell receptor beta chains drawn from one sample of a study of T cells in Graves' hyperthyroidism and ophthalmopathy. TCRdb redid the calling of the multiplex PCR reads with MiXCR, one entry per CDR3 protein. The profile shows under 400,000 distinct CDR3 sequences, roughly 15% of them singletons. The sequencing input was blood. The receptors originated from a woman aged 60 to 75 with Graves' ophthalmopathy. Each CDR3 is given with its conserved first and last residue. A D gene is named only where the DNA matches it firmly. The listing skips clone size in some rows; elsewhere it reads once, few, many or a size class.

cdr3_aa cdr3_nt d_call clone_size j_call v_call
CASSQMGGDTQYF TGTGCCAGCAGCCAAATGGGGGGAGATACGCAGTATTTT NA many TRBJ2-3 TRBV3-1
CSARGTVYERYF TGCAGTGCTAGAGGAACCGTTTACGAGCGGTACTTC NA NA TRBJ2-7 TRBV20-1
CASSAGQTYGYTF TGTGCCAGCAGCGCGGGACAGACTTATGGCTACACCTTC TRBD1 many TRBJ1-2 TRBV13
CATSEQINEQFF TGTGCCACCAGTGAACAGATCAATGAGCAGTTCTTC NA NA TRBJ2-1 TRBV24-1
CASSWDSNQPQHF TGCGCCAGCAGCTGGGATAGCAATCAGCCCCAGCATTTT NA many TRBJ1-5 TRBV5-1
CSARASRVYGYTF TGCAGTGCTAGAGCCTCGAGGGTGTATGGCTACACCTTC NA many TRBJ1-2 TRBV20-1
CASSLASGSWYEQYF TGTGCCAGCAGCTTAGCAAGCGGGAGCTGGTACGAGCAGTACTTC TRBD2 NA TRBJ2-7 TRBV7-2
CSARAGATNTDTQYF TGCAGTGCTAGAGCGGGAGCCACAAACACAGATACGCAGTATTTT NA many TRBJ2-3 TRBV20-1
CASSVTSGIYNEQFF TGTGCCAGCAGCGTGACTAGCGGGATTTATAATGAGCAGTTCTTC TRBD2 many TRBJ2-1 TRBV4-2
CASRQGNGELFF TGTGCCAGCAGACAGGGCAACGGGGAGCTGTTTTTT NA many TRBJ2-2 TRBV27
CASSFGGGNIQYF TGTGCCAGCAGTTTTGGAGGGGGAAACATTCAGTACTTC NA many TRBJ2-4 TRBV6-1
CSASGYQETQYF TGCAGTGCTAGTGGCTACCAAGAGACCCAGTACTTC NA few TRBJ2-5 TRBV20-1
CASSQQQGDNSPLHF TGCGCCAGCAGCCAACAACAGGGTGATAATTCACCCCTCCACTTT NA NA TRBJ1-6 TRBV4-1
CAISEGGWYNEQFF TGTGCCATCAGTGAGGGGGGCTGGTACAATGAGCAGTTCTTC NA NA TRBJ2-1 TRBV10-3
CASSQDGFRGQRNTIYF TGCGCCAGCAGCCAAGATGGGTTTAGGGGACAGCGAAACACCATATATTTT TRBD1 NA TRBJ1-3 TRBV4-1
CASSLVTVGARQFF TGTGCCAGCAGCTTAGTAACGGTTGGGGCTAGACAGTTCTTC NA NA TRBJ2-1 TRBV7-9
CASSRTSGRRTQYF TGTGCCAGCAGCAGAACTAGCGGGAGGCGTACGCAGTATTTT TRBD2 once TRBJ2-3 TRBV28
CASRPAGTGGWDEQFF TGTGCCAGCAGGCCGGCCGGGACAGGGGGCTGGGATGAGCAGTTCTTC TRBD1 many TRBJ2-1 TRBV12-3/TRBV12-4
CASSRLASGNTGELFF TGCGCCAGCAGCCGTCTGGCCAGCGGCAACACCGGGGAGCTGTTTTTT NA many TRBJ2-2 TRBV5-1
CASSLSGLAGIWEQFF TGTGCCAGCAGTTTATCGGGACTAGCGGGAATATGGGAGCAGTTCTTC TRBD2 many TRBJ2-1 TRBV27
CASSEAQGLIYEQYF TGTGCCAGCAGTGAAGCACAGGGACTGATCTACGAGCAGTACTTC NA many TRBJ2-7 TRBV6-1
CASSHGTAIEQYF TGTGCCAGCAGCCACGGGACAGCTATCGAGCAGTACTTC TRBD1 many TRBJ2-7 TRBV3-1
CACSGTGTNEKLFF TGTGCCTGTTCCGGGACAGGGACTAATGAAAAACTGTTTTTT TRBD1 many TRBJ1-4 TRBV30
CASSTGRTGELFF TGTGCCAGCAGTACCGGGCGCACCGGGGAGCTGTTTTTT NA NA TRBJ2-2 TRBV5-4
CSARVGARAPDTEAFF TGCAGTGCTAGGGTCGGAGCGAGGGCTCCGGACACTGAAGCTTTCTTT NA NA TRBJ1-1 TRBV20-1
CASSRSRGIETQYF TGTGCCAGCAGCCGGAGCAGGGGAATTGAGACCCAGTACTTC NA NA TRBJ2-5 TRBV11-2
CASSIATDQETQYF TGTGCCAGTAGTATAGCTACAGACCAAGAGACCCAGTACTTC NA NA TRBJ2-5 TRBV19
CAWRGVVGQYF TGTGCCTGGAGAGGTGTCGTGGGCCAGTACTTC NA many TRBJ2-5 TRBV30
CATSETTGQGRGEQFF TGTGCCACCAGTGAAACCACGGGACAGGGTAGAGGTGAGCAGTTCTTC TRBD1 many TRBJ2-1 TRBV24-1
CASPQSEYEQYF TGTGCCAGCCCCCAATCAGAGTACGAGCAGTACTTC NA many TRBJ2-7 TRBV18
CASSFFSGSSYNEQFF TGTGCCAGCAGCTTTTTTAGCGGGAGCTCCTACAATGAGCAGTTCTTC TRBD2 many TRBJ2-1 TRBV11-2
CASSLAPGQGARDTQYF TGTGCCAGCAGTCTGGCTCCCGGACAGGGGGCGAGAGATACGCAGTATTTT TRBD1 many TRBJ2-3 TRBV7-9
CASSLESGYSPLHF TGTGCCAGCAGCTTAGAATCGGGGTACTCACCCCTCCACTTT NA many TRBJ1-6 TRBV11-2
CATSDTRLTDTQYF TGTGCCACCAGTGATACCAGACTCACAGATACGCAGTATTTT NA many TRBJ2-3 TRBV24-1